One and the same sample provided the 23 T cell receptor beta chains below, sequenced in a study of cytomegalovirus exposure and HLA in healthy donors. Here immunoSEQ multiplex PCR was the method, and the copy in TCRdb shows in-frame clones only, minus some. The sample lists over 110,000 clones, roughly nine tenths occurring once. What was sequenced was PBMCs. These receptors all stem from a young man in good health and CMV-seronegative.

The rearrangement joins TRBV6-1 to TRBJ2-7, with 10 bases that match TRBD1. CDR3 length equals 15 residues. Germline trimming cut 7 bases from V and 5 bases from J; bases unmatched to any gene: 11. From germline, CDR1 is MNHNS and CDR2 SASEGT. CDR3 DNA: TGTGCCAGCACCCAAACCGGGACAGGGGACGACGAGCAGTACTTC. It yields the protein CASTQTGTGDDEQYF.

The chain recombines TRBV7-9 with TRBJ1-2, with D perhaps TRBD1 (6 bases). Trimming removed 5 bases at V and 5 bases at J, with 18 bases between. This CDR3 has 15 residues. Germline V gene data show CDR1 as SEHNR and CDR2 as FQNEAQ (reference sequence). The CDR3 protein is CASSHTGLVVYGYTF. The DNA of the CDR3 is TGTGCCAGCAGCCATACAGGGTTGGTGGTATATGGCTACACCTTC.

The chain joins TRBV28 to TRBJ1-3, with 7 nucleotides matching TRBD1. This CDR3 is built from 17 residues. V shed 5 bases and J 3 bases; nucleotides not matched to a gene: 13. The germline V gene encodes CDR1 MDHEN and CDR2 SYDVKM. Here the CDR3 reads CASSGQEAGGNGNTIYF. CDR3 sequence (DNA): TGTGCCAGCAGTGGCCAAGAGGCAGGGGGAAATGGAAACACCATATATTTT.

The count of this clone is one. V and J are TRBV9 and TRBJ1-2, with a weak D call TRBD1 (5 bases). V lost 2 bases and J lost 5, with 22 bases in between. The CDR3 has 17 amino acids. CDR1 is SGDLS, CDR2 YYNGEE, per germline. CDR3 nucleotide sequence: TGTGCCAGCAGCGTTCAACGAGCAGTTAGGGGTGCGTATGGCTACACCTTC. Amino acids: CASSVQRAVRGAYGYTF.

The CDR3 nucleotides are TGTGCCAGCAGCCCCGGGACAGGGGATTACTACGAGCAGTACTTC. Residues: CASSPGTGDYYEQYF. The rearrangement links TRBV7-6 to TRBJ2-7, with TRBD1 identical over 10 bases. The V gene end was trimmed by 5 bases and the J gene end by 3 bases; junction bases not matched to a gene: 7. This CDR3 contains 15 residues. Germline V gives CDR1 SGHVS, CDR2 FNYEAQ.

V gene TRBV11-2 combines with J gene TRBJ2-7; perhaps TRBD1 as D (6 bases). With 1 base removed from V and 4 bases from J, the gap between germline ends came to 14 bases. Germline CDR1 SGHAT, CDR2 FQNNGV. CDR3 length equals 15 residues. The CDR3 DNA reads TGTGCCAGCAGCTTAGGGGACAACTGGGGTTACGAGCAGTACTTC. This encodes CASSLGDNWGYEQYF. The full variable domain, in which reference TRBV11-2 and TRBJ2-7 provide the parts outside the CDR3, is EAGVAQSPRYKIIEKRQSVAFWCNPISGHATLYWYQQILGQGPKLLIQFQNNGVVDDSQLPKDRFSAERLKGVDSTLKIQPAKLEDSAVYLCASSLGDNWGYEQYFGPGTRLTVT.

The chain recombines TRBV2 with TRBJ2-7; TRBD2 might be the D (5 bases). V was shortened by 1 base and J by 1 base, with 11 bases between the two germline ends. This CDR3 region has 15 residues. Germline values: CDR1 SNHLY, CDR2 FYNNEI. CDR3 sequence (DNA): TGTGCCAGCAGTGAAGACCCACTAGTTTCCTACGAGCAGTACTTC. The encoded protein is CASSEDPLVSYEQYF.

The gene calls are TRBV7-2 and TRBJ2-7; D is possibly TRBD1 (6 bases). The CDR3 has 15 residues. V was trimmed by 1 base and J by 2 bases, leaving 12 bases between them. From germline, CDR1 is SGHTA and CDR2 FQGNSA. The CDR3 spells CASSLDRVNTYEQYF. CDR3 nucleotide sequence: TGTGCCAGCAGCTTAGACAGGGTCAACACCTACGAGCAGTACTTC.

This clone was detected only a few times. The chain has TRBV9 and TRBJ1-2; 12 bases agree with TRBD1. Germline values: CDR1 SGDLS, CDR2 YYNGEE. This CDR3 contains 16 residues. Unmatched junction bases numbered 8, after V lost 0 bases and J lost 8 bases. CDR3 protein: CASSVEGQGAGYGYTF. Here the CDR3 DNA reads TGTGCCAGCAGCGTAGAGGGACAGGGGGCAGGATACGGCTACACCTTC.

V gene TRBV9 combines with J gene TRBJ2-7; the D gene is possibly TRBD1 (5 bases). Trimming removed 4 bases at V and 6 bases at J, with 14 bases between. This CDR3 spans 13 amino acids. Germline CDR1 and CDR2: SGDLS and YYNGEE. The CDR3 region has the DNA TGTGCCAGCAGCCCCCATTCAGGGTTCGAGCAGTACTTC. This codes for CASSPHSGFEQYF.

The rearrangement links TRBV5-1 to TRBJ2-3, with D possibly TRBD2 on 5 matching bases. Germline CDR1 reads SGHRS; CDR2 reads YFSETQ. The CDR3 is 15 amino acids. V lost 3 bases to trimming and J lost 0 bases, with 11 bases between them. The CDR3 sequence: CASSSGLISTDTQYF. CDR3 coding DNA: TGCGCCAGCAGCTCAGGACTTATTAGCACAGATACGCAGTATTTT.

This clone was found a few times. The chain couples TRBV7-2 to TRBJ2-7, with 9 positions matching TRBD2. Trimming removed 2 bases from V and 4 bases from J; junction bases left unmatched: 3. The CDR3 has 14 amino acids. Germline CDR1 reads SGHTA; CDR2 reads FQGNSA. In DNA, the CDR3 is TGTGCCAGCAGCTTAATGCGGGGGGGGTACGAGCAGTACTTC. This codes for CASSLMRGGYEQYF. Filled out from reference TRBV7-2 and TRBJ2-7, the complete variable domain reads GAGVSQSPSNKVTEKGKDVELRCDPISGHTALYWYRQSLGQGLEFLIYFQGNSAPDKSGLPSDRFSAERTGGSVSTLTIQRTQQEDSAVYLCASSLMRGGYEQYFGPGTRLTVT.

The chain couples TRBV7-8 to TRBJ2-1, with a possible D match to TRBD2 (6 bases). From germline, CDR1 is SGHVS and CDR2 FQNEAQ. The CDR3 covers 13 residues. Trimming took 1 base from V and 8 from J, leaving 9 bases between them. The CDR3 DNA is TGTGCCAGCAGCTTAGGGGAGCGGGATGAGCAGTTCTTC. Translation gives CASSLGERDEQFF.

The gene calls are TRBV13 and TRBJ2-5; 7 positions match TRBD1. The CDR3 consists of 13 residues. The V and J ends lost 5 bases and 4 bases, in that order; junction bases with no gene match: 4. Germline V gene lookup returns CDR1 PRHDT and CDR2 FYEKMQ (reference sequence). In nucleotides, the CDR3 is TGTGCCAGCAGCCTGAGGGGGCGAGAGACCCAGTACTTC. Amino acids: CASSLRGRETQYF.

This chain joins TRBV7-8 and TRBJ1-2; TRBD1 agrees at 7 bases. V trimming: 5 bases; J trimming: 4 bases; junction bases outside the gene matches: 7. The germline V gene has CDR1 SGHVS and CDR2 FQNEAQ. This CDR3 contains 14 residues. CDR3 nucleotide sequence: TGTGCCAGCAGCCTAGACCGACAGGGCTATGGCTACACCTTC. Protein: CASSLDRQGYGYTF. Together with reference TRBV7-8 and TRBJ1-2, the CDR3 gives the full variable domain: GAGVSQSPRYKVAKRGQDVALRCDPISGHVSLFWYQQALGQGPEFLTYFQNEAQLDKSGLPSDRFFAERPEGSVSTLKIQRTQQEDSAVYLCASSLDRQGYGYTFGSGTRLTVV.

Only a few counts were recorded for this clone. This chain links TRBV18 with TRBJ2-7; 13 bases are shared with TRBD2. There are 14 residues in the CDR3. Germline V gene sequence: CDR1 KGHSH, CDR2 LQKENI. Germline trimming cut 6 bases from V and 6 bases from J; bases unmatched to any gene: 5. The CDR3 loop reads CASSSTSGGAEQYF. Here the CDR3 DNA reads TGTGCCAGCTCGTCTACTAGCGGGGGGGCCGAGCAGTACTTC.

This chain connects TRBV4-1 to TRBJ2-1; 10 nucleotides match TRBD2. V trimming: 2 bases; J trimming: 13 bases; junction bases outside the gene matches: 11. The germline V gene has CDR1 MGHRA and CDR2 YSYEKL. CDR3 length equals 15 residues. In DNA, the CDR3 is TGCGCCAGCAGCCAAACCTGGACTAGCGGTCGGGTACAGTTCTTC. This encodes CASSQTWTSGRVQFF.

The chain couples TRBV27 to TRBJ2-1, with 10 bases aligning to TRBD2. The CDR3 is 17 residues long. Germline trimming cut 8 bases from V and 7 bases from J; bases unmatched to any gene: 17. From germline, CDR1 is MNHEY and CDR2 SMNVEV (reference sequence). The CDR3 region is CASVKILGTSDQNEQFF. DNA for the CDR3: TGTGCCAGCGTTAAAATACTCGGGACTAGCGATCAGAATGAGCAGTTCTTC.

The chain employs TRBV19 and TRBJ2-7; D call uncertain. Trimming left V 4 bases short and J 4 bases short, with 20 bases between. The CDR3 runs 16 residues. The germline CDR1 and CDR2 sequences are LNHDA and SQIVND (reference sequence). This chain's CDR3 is CASSKGGGIFTYEQYF. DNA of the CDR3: TGTGCCAGTAGTAAAGGCGGCGGAATATTTACTTACGAGCAGTACTTC.

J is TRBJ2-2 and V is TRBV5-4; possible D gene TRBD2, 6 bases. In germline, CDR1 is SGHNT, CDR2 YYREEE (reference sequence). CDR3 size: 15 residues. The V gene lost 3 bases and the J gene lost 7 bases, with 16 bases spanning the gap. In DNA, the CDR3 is TGTGCCAGCAGCTCAACCGGGACTTCTTTCGGGGAGCTGTTTTTT. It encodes CASSSTGTSFGELFF.

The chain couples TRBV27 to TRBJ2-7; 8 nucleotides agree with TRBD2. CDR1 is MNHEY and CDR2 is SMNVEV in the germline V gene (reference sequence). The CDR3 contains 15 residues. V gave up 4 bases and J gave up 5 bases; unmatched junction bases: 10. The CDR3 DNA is TGTGCCAGCAGTTATAGCGGGAACCGTCAGAACGAGCAGTACTTC. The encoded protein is CASSYSGNRQNEQYF.

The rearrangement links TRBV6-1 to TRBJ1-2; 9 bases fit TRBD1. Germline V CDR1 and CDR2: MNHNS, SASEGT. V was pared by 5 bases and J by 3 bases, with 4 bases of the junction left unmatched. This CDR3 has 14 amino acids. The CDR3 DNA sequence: TGTGCCAGCAGTTTGACAGGGGGGCACTATGGCTACACCTTC. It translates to CASSLTGGHYGYTF.

The CDR3 nucleotides read TGCGCCAGCAGCTTGACAGGGCGAAGCAATCAGCCCCAGCATTTT. Translated, it gives CASSLTGRSNQPQHF. This sequence joins TRBV5-1 and TRBJ1-5; D possibly corresponds to TRBD1 (6 bases). The CDR3 has 15 residues. Trimming left V 1 base short and J 1 base short, with 9 bases between. Per the germline V gene, CDR1 is SGHRS and CDR2 is YFSETQ.